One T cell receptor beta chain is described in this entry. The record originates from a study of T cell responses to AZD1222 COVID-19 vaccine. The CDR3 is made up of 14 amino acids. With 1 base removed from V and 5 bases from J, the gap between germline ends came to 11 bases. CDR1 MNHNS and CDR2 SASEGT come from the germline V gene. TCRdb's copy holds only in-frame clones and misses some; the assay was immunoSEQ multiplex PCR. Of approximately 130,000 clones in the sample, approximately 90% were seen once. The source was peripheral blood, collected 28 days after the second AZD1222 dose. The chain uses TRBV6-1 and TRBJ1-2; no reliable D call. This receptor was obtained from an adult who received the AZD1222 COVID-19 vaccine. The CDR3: CASSEVSGSYGYTF. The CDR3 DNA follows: TGTGCCAGCAGTGAAGTGTCAGGCTCTTATGGCTACACCTTC.